Listed here is a single T cell receptor (beta chain). Its antigen is not known. This entry comes from a study of cytomegalovirus exposure and HLA in healthy donors. General observations from the study: Confirmation in vitro established that a few CMV-associated chains were specific for CMV antigens.

Generated by immunoSEQ multiplex PCR, the TCRdb table keeps only in-frame clones and is missing some. The sample carries approximately 130,000 clones, about 85% recorded once. CDR3 length equals 15 residues. Germline loops: CDR1 SGHKS, CDR2 YYEKEE (reference sequence). The V end lost 3 bases, the J end lost 7 bases, and 14 bases lay between the germline ends. The sequence was obtained from a young woman in good health and CMV-seronegative. This sequence joins TRBV5-5 and TRBJ1-6; D is possibly TRBD1 (5 bases). Sequenced material: PBMCs. This CDR3 reads CASSWGRAENSPLHF. The DNA for the CDR3 is TGTGCCAGCAGCTGGGGCCGGGCGGAGAATTCACCCCTCCACTTT.